The source of this TCR beta chain is a study of human T cells and chemical hapten exposure. Unfractionated whole blood served as the source for total RNA extraction. Unique molecular identifiers were attached to individual cDNA molecules during library preparation. TCRdb re-called the 5' RACE reads with MiXCR, one entry per CDR3 protein. The sample lists about 140,000 distinct CDR3 sequences, over 3.5% occurring once. Germline CDR1 and CDR2: SGHVS and FNYEAQ. The CDR3 loop spans 14 amino acids. V was trimmed by 2 bases and J by 2 bases, leaving 8 bases between them. This clonotype appeared many times. The receptor's source is a female donor in good health. The rearrangement joins TRBV7-6 to TRBJ2-3; unclear D gene. CDR3 protein: CASSLHRPTDTQYF. For the CDR3, the DNA is TGTGCCAGCAGCTTACACAGACCCACAGATACGCAGTATTTT.